This T cell receptor beta chain appears in the sequencing data of a study of T cells in localized non-small cell lung cancer (dated by TCRdb to the early 2020s). Looking at the study overall: The study analyzed T cell repertoires of over 200 early-stage NSCLC patients, comparing tumors and uninvolved tumor-adjacent lungs. The cohort was made up of around 250 treatment-naive NSCLC patients whose localized lung tumors had been resected. A mean age of around 66 years was recorded for the NSCLC patients, of whom more than 120 were male and more than 85 were female. Study-wide findings and limitations: Longer overall survival was associated with higher blood T cell density, whereas shorter survival was associated with higher adjacent-lung clonality. A median of roughly 60 of the top 100 tumor clones were detected in paired uninvolved adjacent lung, and under 30 of these tumor clones were also found among the top 100 clones of the paired uninvolved adjacent lung. Uninvolved tumor-adjacent lung showed the highest T cell clonality, higher than tumor, which suggests more focused antigenic responses in the uninvolved tumor-adjacent lung. Because multi-region tumor sequencing was not performed, intratumor heterogeneity could not be ruled out. Because of the exploratory design, TCR variables were selected using unadjusted p-values without false-discovery rate correction.

CDR1 and CDR2, looked up from the germline V gene, are SGHAT and FQNNGV. The CDR3, cysteine through phenylalanine, is 15 amino acids long. Only the CDR3 part of the read is kept: 45 bases, read in frame from the first base. V gives up 5 bases and J gives up 3 bases, and the segment between their germline ends measures 16 bases. At diagnosis, tumor, uninvolved tumor-adjacent lung and peripheral blood were collected and then preserved as a mix of FFPE and fresh-frozen material. For TCR repertoire profiling, blood samples were analyzed as peripheral blood mononuclear cells. The immunoSEQ Assay was used to sequence TCR beta CDR3 regions from DNA. On the study's bioinformatics: T cell density was computed as TCR beta template counts normalized to usable DNA estimated by amplifying housekeeping genes. Using the preseqR package, richness was estimated by extrapolating to 120,000 templates for tissue samples and 400,000 templates for PBMC samples. Clonality was defined by subtracting Pielou's evenness from one. Differential abundance testing on productive amino-acid clonotypes, with a minimum total count of 5 and an alpha of 0.1, was used to identify tissue-enriched TCRs. The Jaccard Index and the Morisita Overlap Index were used to quantify repertoire overlap between compartments. TCR beta CDR3s were clustered by GLIPH together with public tetramer-defined viral CDR3s, and at least three viral sequences plus V-gene enrichment were required for viral motifs. TCRdb's version of the immuneACCESS table is confined to in-frame rearrangements and falls short of the full clone set. An unresolved V gene accounts for under half of the shortfall where checked; the remainder is of unknown origin. Clone size and the V and J calls come from that table; the DNA yielded D and trimming. Across this sample there are approximately 31,000 clones, with approximately 94% seen only once. The ten largest clones take up about 0.73% of the sample.

This clone was observed once. It lacks a known antigen. There are no base qualities to consult, and no much larger clone falls within one base. This chain is built from TRBV11-2 and TRBJ1-1, and TRBD1 may be the D gene, going by 6 matching bases. The source is a woman aged 35-70 years with stage I lung adenocarcinoma. Sequenced material: peripheral blood, taken before any cancer treatment. The DNA is TGTGCCAGCAGCCCTGGACGAGCAGGGGACACTGAAGCTTTCTTT. Its translation reads: CASSPGRAGDTEAFF. The full variable domain, completed from the reference TRBV11-2 and TRBJ1-1 proteins outside the CDR3, reads EAGVAQSPRYKIIEKRQSVAFWCNPISGHATLYWYQQILGQGPKLLIQFQNNGVVDDSQLPKDRFSAERLKGVDSTLKIQPAKLEDSAVYLCASSPGRAGDTEAFFGQGTRLTVV.